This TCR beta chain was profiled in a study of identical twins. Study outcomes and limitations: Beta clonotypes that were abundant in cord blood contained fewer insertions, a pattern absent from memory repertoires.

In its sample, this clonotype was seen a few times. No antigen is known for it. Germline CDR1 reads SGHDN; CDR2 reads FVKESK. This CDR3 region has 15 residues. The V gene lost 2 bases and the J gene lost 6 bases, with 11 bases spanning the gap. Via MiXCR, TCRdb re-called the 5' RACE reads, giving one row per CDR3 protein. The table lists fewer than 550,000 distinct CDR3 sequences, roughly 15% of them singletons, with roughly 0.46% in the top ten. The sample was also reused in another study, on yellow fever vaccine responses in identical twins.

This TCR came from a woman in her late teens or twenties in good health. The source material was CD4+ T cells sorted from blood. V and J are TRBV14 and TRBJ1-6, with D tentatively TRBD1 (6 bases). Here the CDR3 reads CASSQIGGRNSPLHF. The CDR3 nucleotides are TGTGCCAGCAGCCAAATCGGGGGGCGTAATTCACCCCTCCACTTT.